The rows below give T cell receptor beta chains drawn from one sample of a study of T-cell reconstitution after alpha-beta-depleted transplantation in children. Each CDR3 protein is one row after TCRdb ran MiXCR on the PCR reads. Of a few hundred thousand distinct CDR3 sequences listed, roughly 6.6% are singletons. The sample here was PBMCs, taken before TCRalphabeta/CD19-depleted stem cell transplant. The source of these receptors is a boy aged 2 to 10 with acute lymphoblastic leukemia, due to receive a stem cell transplant. Both conserved end residues are part of each CDR3. The D gene is left open where the match is weak. Part of the rows lack a size; the others show once, few, many or a class for expanded clones.

abundance	v_gene	d_gene	j_gene	CDR3aa
-	TRBV4-2	-	TRBJ2-2	CASSQDFRVKSTGELFF
many	TRBV7-2	TRBD1	TRBJ2-3	CASSKRPDRGLTDTQYF
-	TRBV20-1	TRBD1	TRBJ1-2	CSARDRTGTNYGYTF
many	TRBV7-2	TRBD2	TRBJ2-5	CASSLASSGGGGQETQYF
many	TRBV2	-	TRBJ2-2	CASSVARGNTGELFF
-	TRBV2	TRBD2	TRBJ2-7	CASSPSGSLGGEQYF
-	TRBV7-9	-	TRBJ1-4	CASSLGLSNEKLFF
many	TRBV3-1	-	TRBJ2-1	CASSFRDRVSNEQFF
many	TRBV7-2	-	TRBJ2-7	CASSLSAQGGGYEQYF
few	TRBV27	-	TRBJ2-7	CASSLKGPREQYF